The clone carrying this TCR beta chain was observed a few times. These data originate in a study of T cell repertoires in cytomegalovirus infection. Whole-study context: Signatures in public TCR beta sequences pointed to both CMV infection and matching HLA type.

Each CDR3 protein gets one entry after TCRdb re-called the reads with MiXCR. The sample has 310,000 or so distinct CDR3 sequences; roughly 25% are singletons. V lost 4 bases, J lost 5 bases, and 6 bases stayed unmatched. The CDR3 sequence is 14 residues long. The V gene's germline CDR1 is SQVTM and CDR2 ANQGSEA. What was sequenced was PBMCs. The receptor comes from a human donor in good health (CMV status not recorded). Some clones in this sample may be carry-over from other donors' samples. The rearrangement links TRBV29-1 to TRBJ2-5; TRBD1 matches at 11 bases. CDR3 DNA sequence: TGCAGCGTTGTCCGGGACAGGGGGAGGGAGACCCAGTACTTC. This sequence encodes CSVVRDRGRETQYF.